The rows below give T cell receptor beta chains drawn from one sample of a study of Graves' ophthalmopathy and Graves' hyperthyroidism. TCRdb re-analysed the multiplex PCR reads in MiXCR, keeping a single row per CDR3 protein. The table shows 400,000 to 450,000 distinct CDR3 sequences, with roughly 20% occurring only once. The sequenced sample consisted of peripheral blood. These receptors all stem from a woman between 18 and 29 years old with stable Graves' hyperthyroidism. Both conserved end residues are part of each CDR3. A D gene is named only where the DNA matches it firmly. Not every row has a clone size; where given, it reads once, few, many or a size class.

TRBV30,many,TRBJ1-1,.,TGTGCCCGCCTACAGGGTTACACTGAAGCTTTCTTT,CARLQGYTEAFF
TRBV7-3,many,TRBJ2-2,.,TGTGCCAGCAGCTTAGTAAGAAACGGGGAGCTGTTTTTT,CASSLVRNGELFF
TRBV7-9,many,TRBJ2-7,.,TGTGCCAGCAGTCCCGACAGTAATCCCTCCGAGCAGTACTTC,CASSPDSNPSEQYF
TRBV6-1,many,TRBJ1-1,.,TGTGCCAGCAGTAAACCGTCAGGGGCAAAAACTTTCTTT,CASSKPSGAKTFF
TRBV6-2/TRBV6-3,once,TRBJ2-7,.,TGTGCCAGCAGGGATATCGGACTCGCATACGAGCAGTACTTC,CASRDIGLAYEQYF
TRBV6-2/TRBV6-3,many,TRBJ2-2,.,TGTGCCAGCAGTTATCTTCACTTTCGGTTTGGGACGGGGAACACCGGGGAGCTGTTTTTT,CASSYLHFRFGTGNTGELFF
TRBV11-1,.,TRBJ1-1,.,TGTGCCAGCAGCCTCCCCGGGACAATAAACACTGAAGCTTTCTTT,CASSLPGTINTEAFF
TRBV19,many,TRBJ1-1,TRBD1,TGTGCCAGTAGGCAGCAGGGGGAAGCGAGGACTGAAGCTTTCTTT,CASRQQGEARTEAFF
TRBV28,few,TRBJ1-1,.,TGTGCCAGCAGTCCGCAGGCCCACAAATCAGGAGCTTTCTTT,CASSPQAHKSGAFF
TRBV18,.,TRBJ2-2,.,TGTGCCAGCTCACCATCCGGGGGGCACACCGGGGAGCTGTTTTTT,CASSPSGGHTGELFF
TRBV30,few,TRBJ2-7,.,TGTGCCTGGAGCGATCCGTGGGAGCAGTACTTC,CAWSDPWEQYF
TRBV29-1,many,TRBJ2-5,.,TGCAGCGTTGATCGGCGGGGTCTCCAAGAGACCCAGTACTTC,CSVDRRGLQETQYF
TRBV24-1,.,TRBJ2-2,.,TGTGCCACCAGTCCTAACGGGACACATTCCACCGGGGAGCTGTTTTTT,CATSPNGTHSTGELFF
TRBV13,many,TRBJ1-1,.,TGTGCCACCCAGATGAACACTGAAGCTTTCTTT,CATQMNTEAFF
TRBV11-2,.,TRBJ2-5,TRBD2,TGTGCCAGCAGGGGGACTAGAAGGGAGACCCAGTACTTC,CASRGTRRETQYF
TRBV12-3/TRBV12-4,.,TRBJ1-1,.,TGTGCCAGCGTTAGGGGCGCTGAAGCTTTCTTT,CASVRGAEAFF
TRBV28,many,TRBJ2-2,.,TGTGCCAGCAGTCAACAGGGATGGTCGACCACCGGGGAGCTGTTTTTT,CASSQQGWSTTGELFF
TRBV20-1,many,TRBJ2-5,TRBD2,TGCAGTGCTAAGTCTACTAGCGGGCACCAAGAGACCCAGTACTTC,CSAKSTSGHQETQYF
TRBV10-2,many,TRBJ2-7,TRBD2,TGCGCCAGCAGTGAGCTAGCGGGAAGCTCCTACGAGCAGTACTTC,CASSELAGSSYEQYF
TRBV2,many,TRBJ2-7,.,TGTGCCAGCGGGTGGCGGGACTACGAGCAGTACTTC,CASGWRDYEQYF
TRBV15,once,TRBJ1-5,.,TGTGCCACCAGCCTTTCGAGCAATCAGCCCCAGCATTTT,CATSLSSNQPQHF
TRBV5-1,few,TRBJ1-2,TRBD1,TGCGCCAGCAGCTTGGACAGGGGGCTAGGCTATGGCTACACCTTC,CASSLDRGLGYGYTF
TRBV6-1,.,TRBJ2-2,.,TGTGCCATAGGAGGGGTCACCGGGGAGCTGTTTTTT,CAIGGVTGELFF
TRBV29-1,.,TRBJ2-7,TRBD1,TGCAGCGTTGTGAAGTTCGGGACAGGGACCTACGAGCAGTACTTC,CSVVKFGTGTYEQYF
TRBV30,.,TRBJ2-7,.,TGTGCCTGGAGTCAAGGGGGGACCTACGAGCAGTACTTC,CAWSQGGTYEQYF
TRBV24-1,many,TRBJ2-5,TRBD1,TGTGCCACCAGTGGCACAGGGACAGTCTTAGAAGAGACCCAGTACTTC,CATSGTGTVLEETQYF
TRBV7-2,many,TRBJ2-2,.,TGTGCCAGCACCCTAAGACACCTCGCGAACACCGGGGAGCTGTTTTTT,CASTLRHLANTGELFF
TRBV20-1,many,TRBJ1-6,.,TGCAGTGCTAGGGTGGACAGCCATAATTCACCCCTCCACTTT,CSARVDSHNSPLHF
TRBV6-5,.,TRBJ2-2,.,TGTGCCAGCAGCTTAATAAAGGCGGCGGAAAGGGGCGGGGAGCTGTTTTTT,CASSLIKAAERGGELFF
TRBV5-1,many,TRBJ2-7,.,TGCGCCAGCAGCTGGACAGTAGCCTACGAGCAGTACTTC,CASSWTVAYEQYF
TRBV28,.,TRBJ1-2,TRBD1,TGTGCCAGCAGCGGGCGGACAGGGCGTAACGGCTACACCTTC,CASSGRTGRNGYTF
TRBV14,.,TRBJ2-4,.,TGTGCCAGCAGCCAAGCGACAGCCAAAAACATTCAGTACTTC,CASSQATAKNIQYF
TRBV19,many,TRBJ1-5,.,TGTGCCAGTAGTCAACCGCCGGGGGGGCAGGGCGATCAGCCCCAGCATTTT,CASSQPPGGQGDQPQHF
TRBV4-1,few,TRBJ2-3,.,TGCGCCAGCAGCCAAGTGGGTGGAGATACGCAGTATTTT,CASSQVGGDTQYF
TRBV2,few,TRBJ2-5,TRBD2,TGTGCCAGCAAGACTAGCTGGAGTCAAGAGACCCAGTACTTC,CASKTSWSQETQYF
TRBV2,few,TRBJ1-3,TRBD1,TGTGCCAGCAGTGCCGGGACAGACTCTGGAAACACCATATATTTT,CASSAGTDSGNTIYF
TRBV27,many,TRBJ1-5,.,TGTGCCAGCAGTCCTCTGGGAGTGCTGCAGCCCCAGCATTTT,CASSPLGVLQPQHF
TRBV29-1,many,TRBJ2-5,TRBD1,TGCAGCGTTGGGGACAGGGGGGAGACCCAGTACTTC,CSVGDRGETQYF
TRBV15,many,TRBJ1-1,.,TGTGCCACCAGCAGATACAGGGTGAACACTGAAGCTTTCTTT,CATSRYRVNTEAFF
TRBV18,many,TRBJ2-7,.,TGTGCCAGCTCACCAAGGCAGGGAGGTCTCGAGCAGTACTTC,CASSPRQGGLEQYF
TRBV18,.,TRBJ1-6,.,TGTGCCAGCTCACCACCGGGAGTCCCGGATTCACCCCTCCACTTT,CASSPPGVPDSPLHF
TRBV6-1,.,TRBJ2-2,TRBD1,TGTGCCAGCAGCCTAAACAGGGGCCGCGGATACACCGGGGAGCTGTTTTTT,CASSLNRGRGYTGELFF
TRBV6-2/TRBV6-3,many,TRBJ1-5,.,TGTGCCAGCACCGACCCAGTAAATCAGCCCCAGCATTTT,CASTDPVNQPQHF
TRBV6-5,once,TRBJ1-3,.,TGTGCCAGCAGTTACCACGCCTTCAACAGAAACACCATATATTTT,CASSYHAFNRNTIYF
TRBV11-2,many,TRBJ2-2,TRBD2,TGTGCCAGCAGCCCCGGACTAGCGGGAGCGGGCCCGAACACCGGGGAGCTGTTTTTT,CASSPGLAGAGPNTGELFF
TRBV27,many,TRBJ1-6,TRBD1,TGTGCCAGCAGAGAAATTGGACAGGGCCCGGGTTCACCCCTCCACTTT,CASREIGQGPGSPLHF
TRBV2,many,TRBJ1-5,.,TGTGCCAGCAGATCCGACCGGGACTCAGGAGGGGATCAGCCCCAGCATTTT,CASRSDRDSGGDQPQHF
TRBV29-1,many,TRBJ1-1,.,TGCAGCGTATCGGGATTTATGAACACTGAAGCTTTCTTT,CSVSGFMNTEAFF
TRBV12-3/TRBV12-4,.,TRBJ1-1,.,TGTGCCAGCGGACGACCCGTGGACGGGTACACTGAAGCTTTCTTT,CASGRPVDGYTEAFF
TRBV6-2/TRBV6-3,.,TRBJ1-1,.,TGTGCCAGCAGTTACTTGTGGGTGGACACTGAAGCTTTCTTT,CASSYLWVDTEAFF
TRBV11-2,.,TRBJ2-7,.,TGTGCCAGCAGCTTAGGGGAACTTTCTTTTTACGAGCAGTACTTC,CASSLGELSFYEQYF
TRBV12-3/TRBV12-4,many,TRBJ1-1,.,TGTGCCAGCAGTTCCCAGGAGAACACTGAAGCTTTCTTT,CASSSQENTEAFF
TRBV6-5,many,TRBJ2-4,.,TGTGCCAGCAGTTACGTGGGGGGGGCGGTCGCCAAAAACATTCAGTACTTC,CASSYVGGAVAKNIQYF
TRBV7-2,.,TRBJ2-5,.,TGTGCCAGCAGCTTAAGCGCCGACTTCATGGAGACCCAGTACTTC,CASSLSADFMETQYF
TRBV4-3,few,TRBJ2-7,.,TGCGCCAGCAGCCAAGTACTTAGGCGGAGGTCCTACGAGCAGTACTTC,CASSQVLRRRSYEQYF
TRBV27,many,TRBJ1-5,.,TGTGCCAGCAGTCCTGACAGATATAGCAATCAGCCCCAGCATTTT,CASSPDRYSNQPQHF
TRBV10-3,many,TRBJ1-2,TRBD1,TGTGCCATCAGTGAGTCCGGACAGGGGAGACCCGACTATGGCTACACCTTC,CAISESGQGRPDYGYTF
TRBV30,.,TRBJ1-1,.,TGTGCCTGGGGTGTAGGGGGAGGACAGAGGGCTTTCTTT,CAWGVGGGQRAFF
TRBV6-1,.,TRBJ2-7,TRBD2,TGTGCCAGCAGTGCCGGGGGGGGCGGCTCCTACGAGCAGTACTTC,CASSAGGGGSYEQYF
TRBV3-1,.,TRBJ2-5,.,TGTGCCAGCAGCCAAGTAGGAGGAGAGACCCAGTACTTC,CASSQVGGETQYF